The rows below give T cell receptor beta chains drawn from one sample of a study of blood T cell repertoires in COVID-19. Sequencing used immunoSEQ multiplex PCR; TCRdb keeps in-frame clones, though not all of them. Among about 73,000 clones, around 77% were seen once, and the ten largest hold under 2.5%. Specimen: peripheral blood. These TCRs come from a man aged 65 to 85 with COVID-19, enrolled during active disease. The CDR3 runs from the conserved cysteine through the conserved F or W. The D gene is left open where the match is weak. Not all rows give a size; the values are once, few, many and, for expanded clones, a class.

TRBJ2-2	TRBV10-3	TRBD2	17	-	CAIPGNSGRTNTGELFF	TGTGCCATCCCGGGAAATAGCGGGCGGACCAACACCGGGGAGCTGTTTTTT
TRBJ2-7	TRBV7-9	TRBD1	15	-	CASSPGQGFSYEQYF	TGTGCCAGCAGCCCGGGACAGGGGTTCTCCTACGAGCAGTACTTC
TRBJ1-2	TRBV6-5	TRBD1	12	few	CATLGQGSAYTF	TGTGCCACTCTGGGACAGGGGAGCGCCTACACCTTC
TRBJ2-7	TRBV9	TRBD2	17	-	CASSVGDSGGGPYEQYF	TGTGCCAGCAGCGTAGGGGACAGCGGGGGGGGACCCTACGAGCAGTACTTC
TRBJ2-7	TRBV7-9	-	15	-	CASSYVEGGNYEQYF	TGTGCCAGCAGTTACGTCGAGGGGGGGAACTACGAGCAGTACTTC
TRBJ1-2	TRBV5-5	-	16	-	CASSLAVGTLNYGYTF	TGTGCCAGCAGCTTGGCCGTCGGGACACTTAACTATGGCTACACCTTC
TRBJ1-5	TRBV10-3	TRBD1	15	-	CAISEPTGGLQPQHF	TGTGCCATCAGTGAGCCGACAGGGGGCCTGCAGCCCCAGCATTTT
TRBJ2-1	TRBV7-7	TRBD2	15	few	CASSLAAGVGNEQFF	TGTGCTAGCAGCTTAGCAGCGGGAGTGGGGAATGAGCAGTTCTTC
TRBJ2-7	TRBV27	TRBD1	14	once	CASSLDRVKYEQYF	TGTGCCAGCAGCCTCGACAGGGTGAAATACGAGCAGTACTTC
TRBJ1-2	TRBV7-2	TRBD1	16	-	CASSSKPGQGYYGYTF	TGTGCCAGCAGCTCGAAACCGGGACAGGGGTACTATGGCTACACCTTC
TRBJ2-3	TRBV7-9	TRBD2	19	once	CASSPGLAGGPGGTDTQYF	TGTGCCAGCAGCCCCGGACTAGCGGGAGGGCCAGGGGGCACAGATACGCAGTATTTT
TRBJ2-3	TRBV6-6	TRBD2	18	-	CASSPFRGASGMFDTQYF	TGTGCCAGCAGTCCGTTCAGGGGAGCTAGCGGGATGTTCGATACGCAGTATTTT
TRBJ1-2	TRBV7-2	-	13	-	CASSPAGNYGYTF	TGTGCCAGCAGCCCGGCAGGGAACTATGGCTACACCTTC
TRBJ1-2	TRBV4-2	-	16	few	CASSLNGGEGSYGYTF	TGTGCCAGCAGCCTAAATGGCGGAGAAGGATCCTATGGCTACACCTTC
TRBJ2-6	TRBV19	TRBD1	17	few	CASSIRGQVSGANVLTF	TGTGCCAGTAGTATCCGCGGACAGGTCTCTGGGGCCAACGTCCTGACTTTC
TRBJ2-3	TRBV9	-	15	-	CASSVGGSSTDTQYF	TGTGCCAGCAGCGTAGGAGGATCTAGCACAGATACGCAGTATTTT
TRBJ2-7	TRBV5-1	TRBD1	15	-	CASSPSGTGIYEQYF	TGCGCCAGCAGCCCATCGGGGACAGGGATCTACGAGCAGTACTTC
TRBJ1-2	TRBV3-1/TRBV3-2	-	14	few	CASSQGGRSVGYTF	TGTGCCAGCAGCCAAGGAGGGAGGAGCGTCGGCTACACCTTC
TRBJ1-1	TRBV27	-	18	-	CASSLSTGRSYLNTEAFF	TGTGCCAGCAGTTTATCGACTGGCCGGAGTTACTTGAACACTGAAGCTTTCTTT
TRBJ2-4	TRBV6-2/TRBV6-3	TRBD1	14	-	CASSKTGVENIQYF	TGTGCCAGCAGTAAGACAGGGGTTGAAAACATTCAGTACTTC
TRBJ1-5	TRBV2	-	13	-	CASKIRGSQPQHF	TGTGCCAGCAAAATAAGGGGATCTCAGCCCCAGCATTTT
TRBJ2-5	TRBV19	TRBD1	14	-	CASSGRDRWETQYF	TGTGCCAGTAGTGGCCGGGACAGGTGGGAGACCCAGTACTTC
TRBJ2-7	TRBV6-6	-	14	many	CASSGGLSSYEQYF	TGTGCCAGCAGTGGCGGGCTTAGCTCCTACGAGCAGTACTTC
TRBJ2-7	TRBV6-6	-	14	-	CATGNWDTSYEQYF	TGTGCCACCGGGAACTGGGACACATCCTACGAGCAGTACTTC
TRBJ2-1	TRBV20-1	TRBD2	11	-	CSSGRVNEQFF	TGCAGTAGCGGGAGGGTCAATGAGCAGTTCTTC
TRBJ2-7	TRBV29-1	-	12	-	CSVGGGSYEQYF	TGCAGCGTGGGGGGTGGATCCTACGAGCAGTACTTC
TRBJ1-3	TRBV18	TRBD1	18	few	CASSPMAGGLQSGNTIYF	TGTGCCAGCTCACCGATGGCAGGGGGCCTTCAATCTGGAAACACCATATATTTT
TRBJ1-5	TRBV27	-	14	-	CASSQRESNQPQHF	TGTGCCAGCAGTCAACGGGAGAGCAATCAGCCCCAGCATTTT
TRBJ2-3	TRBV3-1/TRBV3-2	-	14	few	CASSQPERGDTQYF	TGTGCCAGCAGCCAACCAGAAAGAGGAGATACGCAGTATTTT
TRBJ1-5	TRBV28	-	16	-	CASSPVGGRSNQPQHF	TGTGCCAGCAGTCCCGTCGGGGGGAGAAGCAATCAGCCCCAGCATTTT
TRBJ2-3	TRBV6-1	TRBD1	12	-	CASSETGDTQYF	TGTGCCAGCAGTGAGACAGGGGATACGCAGTATTTT
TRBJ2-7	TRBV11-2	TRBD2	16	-	CASSLETSGSYYEQYF	TGTGCCAGCAGCTTAGAGACTAGCGGGAGTTACTACGAGCAGTACTTC
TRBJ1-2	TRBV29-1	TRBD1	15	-	CSAGKGTGDTFGYTF	TGCAGCGCTGGGAAAGGGACAGGGGACACTTTTGGCTACACCTTC
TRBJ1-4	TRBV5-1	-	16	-	CASSFTHGGTNEKLFF	TGCGCCAGCAGTTTTACCCATGGGGGCACTAATGAAAAACTGTTTTTT
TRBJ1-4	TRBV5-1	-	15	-	CASSLWGRHDEKLFF	TGCGCCAGCAGCTTGTGGGGGCGCCATGATGAAAAACTGTTTTTT
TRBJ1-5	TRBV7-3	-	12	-	CASSLLYQPQHF	TGTGCCAGCAGCCTCCTTTATCAGCCCCAGCATTTT
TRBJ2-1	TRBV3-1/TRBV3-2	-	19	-	CASSQDSAGGPSSYNEQFF	TGTGCCAGCAGCCAAGATTCGGCGGGCGGACCGAGCTCCTACAATGAGCAGTTCTTC
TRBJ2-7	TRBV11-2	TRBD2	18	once	CASSLRLAGGPRSYEQYF	TGTGCCAGCAGCTTAAGACTAGCGGGAGGGCCGCGGTCCTACGAGCAGTACTTC
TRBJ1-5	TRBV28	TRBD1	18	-	CASSHYRGRKEFGQPQHF	TGTGCCAGCAGTCACTACAGGGGGCGGAAGGAATTTGGTCAGCCCCAGCATTTT
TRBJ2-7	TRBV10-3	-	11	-	CAISDFYEQYF	TGTGCCATCAGTGACTTCTACGAGCAGTACTTC
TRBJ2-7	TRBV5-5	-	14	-	CASSFGTFSYEQYF	TGTGCCAGCAGCTTCGGGACATTTTCCTACGAGCAGTACTTC
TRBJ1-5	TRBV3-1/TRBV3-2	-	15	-	CASSQASGGGQPQHF	TGTGCCAGCAGCCAAGCGTCGGGGGGAGGGCAGCCCCAGCATTTT
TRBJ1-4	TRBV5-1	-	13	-	CASSPNLERKLFF	TGCGCCAGCAGCCCGAATCTGGAGAGAAAACTGTTTTTT
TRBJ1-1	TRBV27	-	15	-	CASRLTRQINTEAFF	TGTGCCAGCAGATTAACCAGACAGATTAACACTGAAGCTTTCTTT
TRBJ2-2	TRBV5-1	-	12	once	CASSLASGELFF	TGCGCCAGCAGCTTGGCCTCCGGGGAGCTGTTTTTT
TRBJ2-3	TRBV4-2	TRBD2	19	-	CASSQDKLHAGGFTDTQYF	TGTGCCAGCAGCCAAGATAAATTGCACGCGGGAGGGTTCACAGATACGCAGTATTTT
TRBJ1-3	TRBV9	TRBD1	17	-	CASSPLPGTGAGNTIYF	TGTGCCAGCAGCCCCCTTCCCGGGACAGGGGCTGGAAACACCATATATTTT
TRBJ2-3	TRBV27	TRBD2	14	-	CASTPTSGSLTQYF	TGTGCCAGCACACCGACTAGCGGGAGTTTAACGCAGTATTTT
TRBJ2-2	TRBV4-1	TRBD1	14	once	CASSPEGAGGELFF	TGCGCCAGCAGTCCAGAGGGGGCCGGCGGGGAGCTGTTTTTT